The 3 T cell receptor beta chains in this list originate from one sample, sequenced in a study of shared clonotypes between healthy human individuals. The protocol was immunoSEQ multiplex PCR, while the TCRdb copy is restricted to in-frame clones and leaves out a portion. The sample gives 450,000 to 500,000 clones, 65% to 85% of which show up once; about an eighth is in the top ten. Sample: PBMCs. These receptors came from a woman aged 40 to 55 in good health. Some clones in this sample may be carry-over from other donors' samples.

The chain couples TRBV5-1 to TRBJ2-5; 8 bases agree with TRBD1. The V gene's germline CDR1 is SGHRS and CDR2 YFSETQ. V shed 4 bases and J 1 base; nucleotides not matched to a gene: 6. This CDR3 has 15 residues. CDR3: CASSRGTGPQETQYF. CDR3 DNA: TGCGCCAGCAGCAGAGGGACAGGCCCCCAAGAGACCCAGTACTTC. Based on the CDR3 plus reference TRBV5-1 and TRBJ2-5, the full variable domain is KAGVTQTPRYLIKTRGQQVTLSCSPISGHRSVSWYQQTPGQGLQFLFEYFSETQRNKGNFPGRFSGRQFSNSRSEMNVSTLELGDSALYLCASSRGTGPQETQYFGPGTRLLVL.

The rearrangement joins TRBV9 to TRBJ2-1; 7 nucleotides line up with TRBD2. The CDR3 runs to 17 residues. The germline V gene has CDR1 SGDLS and CDR2 YYNGEE. The V and J ends lost 0 bases and 0 bases, in that order; junction bases with no gene match: 6. The CDR3 sequence is CASSVASGTYSYNEQFF. The DNA of the CDR3 is TGTGCCAGCAGCGTAGCGAGCGGGACCTACTCCTACAATGAGCAGTTCTTC.

This clone has ten or more counts. This sequence joins TRBV7-2 and TRBJ2-2; no firm D call. Per the germline V gene, CDR1 is SGHTA and CDR2 is FQGNSA. V was shortened by 5 bases and J by 5 bases, with 15 bases between the two germline ends. The CDR3 length is 15 residues. The CDR3 DNA follows: TGTGCCAGCAGCCCATTACGGCGCTTAACCGGGGAGCTGTTTTTT. Translated, it gives CASSPLRRLTGELFF.